The clone carrying this T cell receptor beta chain was picked up a small number of times. The data are from a study of response to subunit inactivated influenza vaccine. TCRdb used MiXCR to reprocess the RT-PCR reads, holding one entry per CDR3 protein. The profile shows 590,000 or so distinct CDR3 sequences, around 13% of them singletons. Deletions cut 8 bases from V and 2 bases from J, with 14 bases between. The CDR3 sequence is 13 residues long. CDR1 is GTSNPN, CDR2 SVGIG, per germline (reference sequence). Source: PBMCs from blood, taken around 14 days before vaccination. This clonotype was obtained from a man aged 50-59 years who received an inactivated influenza vaccine. The chain recombines TRBV30 with TRBJ2-3; TRBD2 is a possible D gene (5 bases). The CDR3 coding sequence is TGTGCCCTAACTAAGAGGGACACAGATACGCAGTATTTT. Its translation: CALTKRDTDTQYF.